What follows is one T cell receptor beta chain and its context. These data originate in a study of blood T cell repertoires in COVID-19. Overall study context: Some COVID-19 samples were acute and others convalescent; all came from the United States, Italy and Spain. T cells, B-cell-depleted T cells, or PBMCs provided the cDNA or gDNA that served as material.

The assay was immunoSEQ multiplex PCR, and TCRdb's table has in-frame clones only and misses some. The sample consists of 6,000 to 7,500 clones, 70% to 85% of them appearing once. The CDR3 is 13 amino acids. J gave up 6 bases and V 11 bases, and 10 bases lay outside the gene matches. Sequenced input: peripheral blood. The chain employs TRBV12-3 or TRBV12-4 and TRBJ1-1; TRBD1 agrees at 9 bases. The sequence derives from a human donor with active COVID-19. The donor label of this sample is uncertain. The CDR3 spells CAGGRQGVSEAFF. In DNA form, the CDR3 reads TGTGCCGGGGGGCGACAGGGGGTATCTGAAGCTTTCTTT.